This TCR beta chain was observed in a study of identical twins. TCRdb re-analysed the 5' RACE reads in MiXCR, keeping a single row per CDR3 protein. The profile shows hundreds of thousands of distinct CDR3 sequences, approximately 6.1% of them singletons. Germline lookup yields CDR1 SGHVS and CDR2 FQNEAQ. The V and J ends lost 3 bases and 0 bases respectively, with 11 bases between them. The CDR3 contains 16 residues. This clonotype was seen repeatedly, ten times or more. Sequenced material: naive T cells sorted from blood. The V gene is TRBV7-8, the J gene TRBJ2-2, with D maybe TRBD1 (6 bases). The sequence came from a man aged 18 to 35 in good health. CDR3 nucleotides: TGTGCCAGCAGCTTGGGTAGGACAGCGAACACCGGGGAGCTGTTTTTT. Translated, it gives CASSLGRTANTGELFF.